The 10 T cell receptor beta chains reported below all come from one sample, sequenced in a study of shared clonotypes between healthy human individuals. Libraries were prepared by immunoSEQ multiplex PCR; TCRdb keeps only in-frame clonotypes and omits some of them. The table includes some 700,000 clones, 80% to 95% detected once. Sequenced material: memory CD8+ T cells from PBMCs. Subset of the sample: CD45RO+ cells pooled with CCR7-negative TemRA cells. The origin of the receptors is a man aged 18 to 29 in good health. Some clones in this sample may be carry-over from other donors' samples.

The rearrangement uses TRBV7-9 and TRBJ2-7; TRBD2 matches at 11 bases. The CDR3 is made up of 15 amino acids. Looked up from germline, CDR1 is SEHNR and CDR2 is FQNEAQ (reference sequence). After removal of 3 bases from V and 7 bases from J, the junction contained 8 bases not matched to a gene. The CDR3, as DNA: TGTGCCAGCAGCTTTAGCGGGAGGGCCTTCGTAGAGCAGTACTTC. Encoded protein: CASSFSGRAFVEQYF.

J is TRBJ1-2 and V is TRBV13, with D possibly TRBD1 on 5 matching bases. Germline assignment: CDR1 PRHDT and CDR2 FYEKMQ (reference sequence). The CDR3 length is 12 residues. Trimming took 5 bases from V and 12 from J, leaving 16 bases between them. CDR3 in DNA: TGTGCCAGCAGCGCGAGTTGGGGGGTAAACACCTTC. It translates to CASSASWGVNTF.

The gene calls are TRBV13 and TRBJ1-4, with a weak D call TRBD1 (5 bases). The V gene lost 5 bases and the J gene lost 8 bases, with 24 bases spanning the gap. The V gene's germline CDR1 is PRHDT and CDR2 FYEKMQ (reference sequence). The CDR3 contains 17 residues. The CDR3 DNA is TGTGCCAGCAGCACCAGGGCCTGGGGAGAGGGTGAGGAAAAACTGTTTTTT. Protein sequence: CASSTRAWGEGEEKLFF.

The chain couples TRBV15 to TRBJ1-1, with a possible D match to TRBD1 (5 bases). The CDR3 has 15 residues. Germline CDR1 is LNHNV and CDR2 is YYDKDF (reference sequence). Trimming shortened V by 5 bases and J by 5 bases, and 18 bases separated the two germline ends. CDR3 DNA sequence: TGTGCCACCAGCGCAGGGACGGCCCGGAGGACTGAAGCTTTCTTT. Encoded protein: CATSAGTARRTEAFF.

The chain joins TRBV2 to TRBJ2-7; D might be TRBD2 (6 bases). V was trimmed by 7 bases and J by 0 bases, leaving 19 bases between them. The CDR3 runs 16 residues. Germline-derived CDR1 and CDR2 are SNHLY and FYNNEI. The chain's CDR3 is CASIGTGGTVSYEQYF. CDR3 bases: TGTGCCAGCATCGGGACTGGGGGAACGGTCTCCTACGAGCAGTACTTC.

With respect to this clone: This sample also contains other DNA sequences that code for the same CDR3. The CDR3 sequence: CASSEELAGAYEQYF. The CDR3 nucleotides are TGTGCCAGCAGTGAAGAACTAGCGGGAGCCTACGAGCAGTACTTC. This chain joins TRBV6-1 and TRBJ2-7, with 11 nucleotides matching TRBD2. V trimming: 1 base; J trimming: 2 bases; junction bases outside the gene matches: 1. Germline V gene sequence: CDR1 MNHNS, CDR2 SASEGT. This CDR3 region has 15 residues.

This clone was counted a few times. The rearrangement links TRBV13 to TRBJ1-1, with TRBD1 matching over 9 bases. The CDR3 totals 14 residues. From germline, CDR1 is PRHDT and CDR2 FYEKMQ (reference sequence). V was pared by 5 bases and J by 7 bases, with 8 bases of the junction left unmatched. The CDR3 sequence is CASSLGQGMNEAFF. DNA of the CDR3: TGTGCCAGCAGCCTGGGACAGGGTATGAATGAAGCTTTCTTT.

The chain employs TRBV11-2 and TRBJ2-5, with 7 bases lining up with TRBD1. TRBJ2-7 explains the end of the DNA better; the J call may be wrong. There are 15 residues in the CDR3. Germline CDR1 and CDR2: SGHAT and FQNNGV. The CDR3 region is CASSLGGTVSYEQYF. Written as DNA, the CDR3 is TGTGCCAGCAGCTTAGGAGGGACAGTCTCCTACGAGCAGTACTTC.

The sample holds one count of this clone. The chain's CDR3 is CASRPGTSGRWYEQFF. The CDR3 DNA follows: TGTGCCAGTAGACCTGGGACTAGCGGGAGGTGGTATGAGCAGTTCTTC. This chain connects TRBV19 to TRBJ2-1, with 15 bases matching TRBD2. The ends lost 6 bases at V and 8 bases at J; junction bases unmatched: 8. CDR1 and CDR2 (germline): LNHDA, SQIVND (reference sequence). The CDR3 covers 16 residues.

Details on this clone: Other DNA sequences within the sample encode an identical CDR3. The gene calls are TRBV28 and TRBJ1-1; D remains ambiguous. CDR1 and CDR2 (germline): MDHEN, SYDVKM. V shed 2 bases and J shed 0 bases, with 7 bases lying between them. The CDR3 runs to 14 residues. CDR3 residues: CASSLRQLNTEAFF. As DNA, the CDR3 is TGTGCCAGCAGTTTAAGGCAGCTGAACACTGAAGCTTTCTTT.